This TCR beta chain stems from a study of somatic mutations in cytotoxic T cells in rheumatoid arthritis. This CDR3 has 14 amino acids. The V gene lost 8 bases and the J gene lost 9 bases, with 17 bases spanning the gap. Germline CDR1 is MNHNS and CDR2 is SASEGT. Generated by immunoSEQ multiplex PCR, the TCRdb table keeps only in-frame clones and is missing some. The table has around 12,000 clones, approximately 71% seen once. The chain uses TRBV6-1 and TRBJ1-6; tentatively, D is TRBD1 (5 bases). The sequence derives from an adult with rheumatoid arthritis. Sequencing input: CD8+ T cells sorted from blood. The CDR3 protein is CASGGGGVASPLHF. The CDR3 DNA is TGTGCCAGCGGCGGGGGGGGAGTCGCTTCACCCCTCCACTTT.